The text below deals with one T cell receptor (beta chain). Its antigen has not been determined. The instrument given in TCRdb is Illumina HiSeq 2000. TCR beta cDNA libraries were prepared using 5'RACE template switching, which introduced a universal primer site and unique molecular identifiers. cDNA synthesis was primed from the TCR beta constant segment, followed by two successive PCR amplification steps. In the original analysis: MIGEC was used to demultiplex reads and group the reads by UMI, and MiTCR was used to assemble and quantify clonotypes. To exclude erroneous sequences, any TCR cDNA sequence not supported by at least two reads was discarded. Downstream repertoire analysis used the tcR package, and clonotypes were matched across fractions by CDR3 nucleotide sequence plus V segment. VDJmatch was used to annotate antigen specificity against VDJdb, with one amino acid substitution allowed in CDR3. TCRdb reprocessed the public reads and reports one entry per CDR3 protein sequence, without DNA. These V and J calls rely on TCRdb rather than the paper's analysis. The table kept for this sample lists about 260,000 distinct CDR3 sequences. Around 4.2% of the sample rests with the top ten.

To determine HCMV serostatus, a commercial ELISA kit was used to detect HCMV-specific IgG in serum. Ficoll density gradient centrifugation was used to isolate peripheral blood mononuclear cells from blood. The data were taken from a study of T cells expressing NK-cell markers (dated by TCRdb to 2019 to 2021). General notes on the study: In sorted CD3+CD56+NKG2C+, CD3+CD56+NKG2C- and CD3+CD56-NKG2C+ T-cell subsets from 7 to 9 donors, TCR beta-chain repertoires were profiled. Randomly selected healthy volunteers, three men and five women, were used as the eight sequenced donors. The libraries were sequenced on Illumina HiSeq 2000/2500, MiSeq or NextSeq, producing 2 x 150 bp reads. Among the eight sequenced donors, only one was HCMV-seronegative, while the other seven were HCMV-seropositive.

From a lookup of the germline V gene, CDR1 and CDR2 are MGHDK and SYGVNS. From its cysteine to its phenylalanine, the CDR3 spans 11 amino acids. DNA is not recorded here. On the study overall, not on this receptor specifically: Those dominant clonotypes were again the most abundant among CD3+CD56-NKG2C+ cells in four donors, at roughly 28.3-65%. Whether the expanded NKG2C-expressing T cell clones were specific for HCMV antigens was left unclear. For more than 5 donors, the dominant CD3+CD56+NKG2C+ clonotypes were among the top 10 CD8+ clonotypes and accounted for 1.0-7.0% of CD8+ T cells.

The clonotype comes from a woman between 18 and 75 years old in good health. The rearrangement combines TRBV25-1 with TRBJ2-7. Sequencing input: blood T cells: a sorted CD56 or NKG2C T cell subset, CD4+ or CD8+ T cells, or bulk PBMC T cells (not recorded which). The CDR3 loop reads CASSASSKQYF.